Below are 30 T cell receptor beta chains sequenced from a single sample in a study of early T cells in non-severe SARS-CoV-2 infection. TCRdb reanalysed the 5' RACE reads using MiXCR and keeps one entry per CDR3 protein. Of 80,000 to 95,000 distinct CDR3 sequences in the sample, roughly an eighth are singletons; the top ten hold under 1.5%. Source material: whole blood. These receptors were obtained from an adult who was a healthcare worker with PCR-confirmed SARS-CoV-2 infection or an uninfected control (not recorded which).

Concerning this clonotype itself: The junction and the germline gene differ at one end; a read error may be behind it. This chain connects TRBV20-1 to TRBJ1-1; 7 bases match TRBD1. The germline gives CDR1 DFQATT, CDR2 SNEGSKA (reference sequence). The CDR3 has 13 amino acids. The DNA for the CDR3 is TGTAGTGGGTACGAGGGGGCGATTGATGAAGCTTTCTTT. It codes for CSGYEGAIDEAFF.

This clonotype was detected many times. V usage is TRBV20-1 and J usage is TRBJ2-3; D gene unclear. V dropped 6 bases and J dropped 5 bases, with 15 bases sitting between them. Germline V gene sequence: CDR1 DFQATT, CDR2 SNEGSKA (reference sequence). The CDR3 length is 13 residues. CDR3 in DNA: TGCAGTGCCCCAAGAGTAGGCGGAGATACGCAGTATTTT. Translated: CSAPRVGGDTQYF.

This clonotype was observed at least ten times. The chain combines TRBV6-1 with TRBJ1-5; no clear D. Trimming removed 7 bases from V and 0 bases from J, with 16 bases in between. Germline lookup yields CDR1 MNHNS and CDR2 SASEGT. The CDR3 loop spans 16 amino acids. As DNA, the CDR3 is TGTGCCAGCACCGCTCTGACGGGATATAGCAATCAGCCCCAGCATTTT. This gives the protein CASTALTGYSNQPQHF.

The CDR3 spells CASSPDRSYGYTF. The CDR3 DNA is TGTGCCAGCAGCCCGGACAGGAGCTATGGCTACACCTTC. The rearrangement uses TRBV11-2 and TRBJ1-2; 7 bases map to TRBD1. Germline values: CDR1 SGHAT, CDR2 FQNNGV. Losses at the gene ends were 5 bases for V and 4 bases for J; bases not matched to a gene: 4. This CDR3 spans 13 amino acids. Drawing the rest from reference TRBV11-2 and TRBJ1-2, the complete variable domain is EAGVAQSPRYKIIEKRQSVAFWCNPISGHATLYWYQQILGQGPKLLIQFQNNGVVDDSQLPKDRFSAERLKGVDSTLKIQPAKLEDSAVYLCASSPDRSYGYTFGSGTRLTVV.

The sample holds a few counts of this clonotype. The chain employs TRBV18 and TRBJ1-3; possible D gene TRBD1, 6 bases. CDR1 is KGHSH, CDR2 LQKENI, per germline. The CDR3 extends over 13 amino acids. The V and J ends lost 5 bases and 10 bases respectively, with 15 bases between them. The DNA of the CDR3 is TGTGCCAGCTCATCAGGGGCCCGCTGGACCATATATTTT. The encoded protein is CASSSGARWTIYF.

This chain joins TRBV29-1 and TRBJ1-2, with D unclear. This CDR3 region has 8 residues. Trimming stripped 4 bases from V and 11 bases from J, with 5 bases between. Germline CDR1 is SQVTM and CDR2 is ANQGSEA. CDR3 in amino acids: CSVVRYTF. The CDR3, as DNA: TGCAGCGTTGTGAGGTACACCTTC.

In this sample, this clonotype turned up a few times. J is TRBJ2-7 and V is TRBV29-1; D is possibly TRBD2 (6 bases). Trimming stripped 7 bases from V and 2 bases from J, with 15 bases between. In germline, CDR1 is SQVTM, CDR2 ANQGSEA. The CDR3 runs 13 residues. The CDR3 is CSAGTGEPYEQYF. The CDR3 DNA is TGCAGCGCCGGGACGGGGGAACCCTACGAGCAGTACTTC.

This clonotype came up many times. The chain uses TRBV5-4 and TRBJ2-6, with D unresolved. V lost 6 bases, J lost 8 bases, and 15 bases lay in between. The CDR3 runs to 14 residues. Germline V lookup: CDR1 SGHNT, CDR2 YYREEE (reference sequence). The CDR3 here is CASTPETVTNVLTF. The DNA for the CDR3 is TGTGCCAGCACCCCCGAAACAGTTACCAACGTCCTGACTTTC.

CDR3 nucleotide sequence: TGTGCCAGCAGCCAGCAGACAGGGGACACCGGGGAGCTGTTTTTT. Translated, it gives CASSQQTGDTGELFF. The chain couples TRBV5-5 to TRBJ2-2; 8 bases are a match to TRBD1. The CDR3 contains 15 residues. J gave up 3 bases and V 4 bases, and 5 bases lay outside the gene matches. Per germline, CDR1 SGHKS and CDR2 YYEKEE (reference sequence).

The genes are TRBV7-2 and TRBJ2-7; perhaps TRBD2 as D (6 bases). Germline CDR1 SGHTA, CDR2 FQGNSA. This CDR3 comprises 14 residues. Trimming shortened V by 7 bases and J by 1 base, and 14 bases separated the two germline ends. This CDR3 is CASTRRRDSYEQYF. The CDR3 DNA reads TGTGCCAGCACCCGGAGGAGGGATTCCTACGAGCAGTACTTC.

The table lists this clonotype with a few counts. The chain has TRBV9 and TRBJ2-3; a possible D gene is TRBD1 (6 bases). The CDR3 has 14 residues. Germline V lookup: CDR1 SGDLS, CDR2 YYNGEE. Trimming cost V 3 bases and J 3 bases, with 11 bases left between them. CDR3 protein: CASSDHTGTDTQYF. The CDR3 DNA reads TGTGCCAGCAGCGACCATACAGGGACAGATACGCAGTATTTT.

The CDR3 DNA sequence: TGTGCCAGCAGCGCTTTAGATTTGGCCAATGAAGAGACCCAGTACTTC. As protein: CASSALDLANEETQYF. J is TRBJ2-5 and V is TRBV5-4; no clear D gene. CDR3 length: 16 amino acids. Per germline, CDR1 SGHNT and CDR2 YYREEE (reference sequence). V was trimmed by 4 bases and J by 3 bases, leaving 19 bases between them.

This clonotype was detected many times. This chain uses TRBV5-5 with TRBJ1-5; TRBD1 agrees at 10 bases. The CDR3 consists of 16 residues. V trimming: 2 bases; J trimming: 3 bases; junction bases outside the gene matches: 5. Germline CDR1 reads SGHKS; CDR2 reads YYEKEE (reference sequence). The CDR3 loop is CASSFWGQGLNQPQHF. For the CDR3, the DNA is TGTGCCAGCAGCTTTTGGGGACAGGGGCTCAATCAGCCCCAGCATTTT.

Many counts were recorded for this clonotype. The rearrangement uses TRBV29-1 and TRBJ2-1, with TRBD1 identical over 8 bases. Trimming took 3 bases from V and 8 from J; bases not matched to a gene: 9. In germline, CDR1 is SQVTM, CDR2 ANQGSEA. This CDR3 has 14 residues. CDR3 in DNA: TGCAGCGTTGACGCGGGGCACAGGGGGGATGAGCAGTTCTTC. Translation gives CSVDAGHRGDEQFF.

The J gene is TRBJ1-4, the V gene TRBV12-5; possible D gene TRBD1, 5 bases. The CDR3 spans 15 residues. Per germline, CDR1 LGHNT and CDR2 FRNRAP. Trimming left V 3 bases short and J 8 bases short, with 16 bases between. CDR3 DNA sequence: TGTGCTAGTGGTTTCCGCCGGGGCAGGGAGGAAAAACTGTTTTTT. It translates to CASGFRRGREEKLFF. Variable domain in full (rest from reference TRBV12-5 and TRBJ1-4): DARVTQTPRHKVTEMGQEVTMRCQPILGHNTVFWYRQTMMQGLELLAYFRNRAPLDDSGMPKDRFSAEMPDATLATLKIQPSEPRDSAVYFCASGFRRGREEKLFFGSGTQLSVL.

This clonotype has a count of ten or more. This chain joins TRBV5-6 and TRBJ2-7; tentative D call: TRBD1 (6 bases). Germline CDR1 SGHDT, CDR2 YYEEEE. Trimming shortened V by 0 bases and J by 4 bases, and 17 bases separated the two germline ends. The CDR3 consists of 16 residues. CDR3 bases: TGTGCCAGCAGCTTGGGTTTCAGGGGAGCGCCGTACGAGCAGTACTTC. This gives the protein CASSLGFRGAPYEQYF.

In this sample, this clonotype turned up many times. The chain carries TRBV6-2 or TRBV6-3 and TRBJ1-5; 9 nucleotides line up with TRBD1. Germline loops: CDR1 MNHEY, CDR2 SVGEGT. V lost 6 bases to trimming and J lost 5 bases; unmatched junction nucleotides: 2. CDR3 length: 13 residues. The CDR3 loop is CASSGQGHQPQHF. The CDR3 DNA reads TGTGCCAGCAGCGGACAGGGGCATCAGCCCCAGCATTTT.

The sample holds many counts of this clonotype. In nucleotides, the CDR3 is TGCGCCAGCAGTTTACAGGGTCTATCGAGCTACGAGCAGTACTTC. This encodes CASSLQGLSSYEQYF. V usage is TRBV10-2 and J usage is TRBJ2-7, with D possibly matching TRBD1 (6 bases). The V end lost 5 bases, the J end lost 3 bases, and 17 bases lay between the germline ends. Germline loops: CDR1 WSHSY, CDR2 SAAADI. There are 15 residues in the CDR3.

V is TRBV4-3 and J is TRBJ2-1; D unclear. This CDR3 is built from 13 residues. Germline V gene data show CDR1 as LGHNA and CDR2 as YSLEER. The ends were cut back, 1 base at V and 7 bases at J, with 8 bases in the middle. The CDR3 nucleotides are TGCGCCAGCAGCCAAGCGGCGCCGAATGAGCAGTTCTTC. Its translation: CASSQAAPNEQFF.

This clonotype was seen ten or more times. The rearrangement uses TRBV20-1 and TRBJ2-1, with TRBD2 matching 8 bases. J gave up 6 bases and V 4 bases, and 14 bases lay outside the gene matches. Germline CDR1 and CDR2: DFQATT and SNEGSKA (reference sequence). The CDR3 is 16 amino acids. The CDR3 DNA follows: TGCAGTGCTACTCGACCCGGCGGGGGGCCTGGCAATGAGCAGTTCTTC. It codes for CSATRPGGGPGNEQFF.

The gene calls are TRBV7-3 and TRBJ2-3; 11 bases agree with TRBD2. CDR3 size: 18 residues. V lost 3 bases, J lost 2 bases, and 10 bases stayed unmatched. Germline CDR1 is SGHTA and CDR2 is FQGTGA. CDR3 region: CASSLGPLAGGPTDTQYF. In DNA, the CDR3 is TGTGCCAGCAGCTTGGGCCCTCTAGCGGGGGGCCCCACAGATACGCAGTATTTT.

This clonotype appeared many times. Here the CDR3 reads CASSQNIGQQETQYF. For the CDR3, the DNA is TGTGCCAGCAGCCAAAACATAGGCCAGCAAGAGACCCAGTACTTC. This chain joins TRBV3-1 and TRBJ2-5; D gene ambiguous. Germline assignment: CDR1 LGHDT and CDR2 YNNKEL (reference sequence). This CDR3 has 15 residues. Trimming cost V 2 bases and J 2 bases, with 12 bases left between them.

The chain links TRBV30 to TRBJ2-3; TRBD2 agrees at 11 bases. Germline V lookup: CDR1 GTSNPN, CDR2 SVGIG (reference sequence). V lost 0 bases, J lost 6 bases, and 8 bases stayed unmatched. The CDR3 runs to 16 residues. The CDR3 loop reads CAWSVSLAGGGDTQYF. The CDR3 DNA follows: TGTGCCTGGAGTGTATCCCTAGCGGGGGGAGGGGATACGCAGTATTTT.

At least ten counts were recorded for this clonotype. CDR3 nucleotides: TGTGCCAGCCGGGGGCGAGCCACCGGGGAGCTGTTTTTT. Its protein product is CASRGRATGELFF. V usage is TRBV6-5 and J usage is TRBJ2-2; D possibly matches TRBD1 or TRBD2 (6 bases each). Deletions cut 8 bases from V and 4 bases from J, with 11 bases between. Per the germline V gene, CDR1 is MNHEY and CDR2 is SVGAGI. The CDR3 loop spans 13 amino acids.

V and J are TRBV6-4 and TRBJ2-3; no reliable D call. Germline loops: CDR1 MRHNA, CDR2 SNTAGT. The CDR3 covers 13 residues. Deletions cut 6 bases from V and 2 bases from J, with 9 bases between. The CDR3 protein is CASRGRNTDTQYF. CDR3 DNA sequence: TGTGCCAGCAGAGGACGAAACACAGATACGCAGTATTTT.

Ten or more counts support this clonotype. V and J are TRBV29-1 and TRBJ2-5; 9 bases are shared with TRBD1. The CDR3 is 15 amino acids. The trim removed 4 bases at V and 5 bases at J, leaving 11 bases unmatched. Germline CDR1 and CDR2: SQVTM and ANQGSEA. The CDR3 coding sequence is TGCAGCGTTGCTGGGGGGACAGGGAGAGTGGAGACCCAGTACTTC. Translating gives CSVAGGTGRVETQYF.

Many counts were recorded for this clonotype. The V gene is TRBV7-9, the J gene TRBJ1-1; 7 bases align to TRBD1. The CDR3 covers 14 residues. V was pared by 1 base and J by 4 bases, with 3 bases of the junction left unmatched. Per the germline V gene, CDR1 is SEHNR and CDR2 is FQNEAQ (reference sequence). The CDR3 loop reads CASSLEGAPTEAFF. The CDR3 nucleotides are TGTGCCAGCAGCTTAGAGGGGGCCCCCACTGAAGCTTTCTTT.

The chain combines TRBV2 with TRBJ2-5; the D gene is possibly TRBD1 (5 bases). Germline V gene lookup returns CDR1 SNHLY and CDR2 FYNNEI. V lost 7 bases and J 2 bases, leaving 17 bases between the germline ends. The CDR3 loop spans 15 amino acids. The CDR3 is CASKAEGVGQETQYF. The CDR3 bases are TGTGCCAGCAAGGCAGAAGGGGTGGGGCAAGAGACCCAGTACTTC.

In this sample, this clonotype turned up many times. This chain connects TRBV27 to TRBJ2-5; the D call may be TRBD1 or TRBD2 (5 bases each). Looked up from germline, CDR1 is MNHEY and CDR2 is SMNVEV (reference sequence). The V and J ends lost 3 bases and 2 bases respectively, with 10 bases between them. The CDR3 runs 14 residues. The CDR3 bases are TGTGCCAGCAGTTTCGGGGCAGCACAAGAGACCCAGTACTTC. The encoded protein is CASSFGAAQETQYF.

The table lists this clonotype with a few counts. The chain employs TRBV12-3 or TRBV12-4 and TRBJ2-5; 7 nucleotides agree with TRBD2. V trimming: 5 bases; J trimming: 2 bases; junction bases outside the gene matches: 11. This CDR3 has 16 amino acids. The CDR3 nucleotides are TGTGCCAGCAGTCTACATCCGCCGGGACTACAAGAGACCCAGTACTTC. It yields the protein CASSLHPPGLQETQYF.